Sequencing of this T cell receptor beta chain was carried out in a study of blood T cell repertoires in COVID-19. Produced via immunoSEQ multiplex PCR; TCRdb's table is partial and in-frame only. The data hold almost 250,000 clones, with around 89% observed a single time. This CDR3 contains 16 residues. Germline V CDR1 and CDR2: SGHTA, FQGNSA. With 1 base removed from V and 3 bases from J, the gap between germline ends came to 15 bases. Cohort 3 donors were reported recovered after two negative PCRs, clearance, or symptom resolution. This sequence originates from a woman aged 25 to 45 who had recovered from COVID-19. Sequenced material: PBMCs or T cells enriched from blood (not recorded which). The V call is TRBV7-2, the J call TRBJ1-1; no clear D. The CDR3 DNA sequence: TGTGCCAGCAGCTTAGGCTGGGTCCAGGAGGACACTGAAGCTTTCTTT. As protein: CASSLGWVQEDTEAFF.